This TCR beta chain was captured by sequencing in a study of OX40 agonist ivuxolimab in advanced cancers. Regarding the study in general: Ivuxolimab was a fully human IgG2 agonistic monoclonal antibody targeting the costimulatory receptor OX40 (CD134). The paper describes the monotherapy dose-escalation part (N of about 55 patients) of the phase I trial of ivuxolimab. Prior anti-PD-1, anti-PD-L1 or anti-CTLA-4 therapy was permitted, and checkpoint inhibitors had been received by roughly 42% of dose-escalation patients. Partial responses were achieved by three dose-escalation patients, of whom one had hepatocellular carcinoma and two had cutaneous melanoma. Of the roughly 51 dose-escalation patients, hepatocellular carcinoma was present in approximately 20, melanoma in roughly 15, renal cell carcinoma in 9 and head and neck cancer in 9. Intravenous ivuxolimab was administered to patients every 2 weeks at six dose levels: 0.01, 0.1, 0.3, 1.5, 3 and 10 mg/kg. A male proportion of nearly 85% and a mean age of 60 years, ranging from roughly 23 to 79, were recorded for the dose-escalation cohort. Peripheral TCRbeta sequencing aimed to test whether ivuxolimab altered TCR sequence diversity and caused clonal T-cell expansion. Here is what the overall study found, with its caveats: The antigen specificity of the peripheral T cells that underwent clonal expansion was not determined. Low levels of normalized T-cell clonal expansion were also seen in some nonresponding patients. Partial responders in the 0.1-3.0 mg/kg groups had among the lowest normalized peripheral clonal expansion, especially among CD8+ T cells. At doses from 0.1 to 3.0 mg/kg, clonal expansion was seen in both CD4+ and CD8+ blood T cells between baseline and week 6. After ivuxolimab, expanded clones were on average more numerous among CD8+ T cells than among CD4+ T cells.

The trial excluded patients who had a history of autoimmune disease or were on systemic immunosuppression. In every dose cohort, peripheral blood was drawn for TCR sequencing at baseline, cycle 4 day 1, and cycle 7 day 1. Samples were obtained from an open-label, multicenter, first-in-human phase I dose-escalation trial of ivuxolimab. Adults with locally advanced or metastatic head and neck squamous cell, hepatocellular, melanoma or renal cell carcinoma were enrolled in the trial. Before TCR sequencing, CD4+ T cells and CD8+ T cells from peripheral blood were sorted into separate populations. Concerning this clone: The target of this receptor is not known. The sample holds no much larger clone one base away, and base qualities are not on file.

For sequencing of the TCRbeta CDR3 region, genomic DNA was extracted from the sorted cells. The immunoSEQ Assay was used for sequencing of TCRbeta CDR3 regions. The table was pulled from immuneACCESS by TCRdb, which kept in-frame rearrangements only. Such tables lose some clones; where checked, under half of the loss comes from unresolved V genes, and the rest has no known cause. For this sample there are 50,000 to 65,000 clones; approximately 80% appear just once. 0.75% of the sample is in the top ten clones. V lost 4 bases and J lost 0 bases, and the count of bases not matched to a germline gene is 12. The CDR3, from cysteine to phenylalanine, totals 18 residues. Here the CDR3 DNA is all that survives: 54 bases in frame from base 1. CDR1 SGHRS and CDR2 YFSETQ are derived from the germline V gene.

This receptor was identified in an adult with an advanced solid tumor such as melanoma, head and neck, liver or kidney cancer. The source was CD4+ or CD8+ T cells sorted from blood, collected in a trial of the OX40 agonist ivuxolimab. The rearranged segments are TRBV5-1 and TRBJ2-3; 9 central nucleotides agree with TRBD1. Here the CDR3 is given as CASSLGGQGYGSTDTQYF. The nucleotide sequence reads as follows: TGCGCCAGCAGCCTCGGAGGACAGGGGTACGGTAGCACAGATACGCAGTATTTT.